The TCR beta chain under discussion was sequenced for a study of T cell repertoires in cytomegalovirus infection. Study context: HLA-B-restricted CMV epitopes that are well studied, plus recently identified HLA-C-restricted ones, were used by the study. Public signatures in TCR beta pointed to CMV infection and matching HLA type. Study findings and constraints: HLA-C-restricted CMV clonotypes gave the most frequent clonotype in two of eight donors.

TCRdb used MiXCR to reprocess the reads, holding one entry per CDR3 protein. The table lists some 900,000 distinct CDR3 sequences, 30% to 35% of them singletons. As to this clonotype: What it binds is not known.

Trimming removed 11 bases at V and 3 bases at J, with 19 bases between. The CDR3 is made up of 14 amino acids. Specimen: cultured CD8+ T cells from PBMCs, collected from culture after CMV antigen stimulation. The rearrangement links TRBV12-3 or TRBV12-4 to TRBJ2-5; D may be TRBD2 (6 bases). This TCR was recovered from a human donor in good health (CMV status not recorded). Some clones in this sample may be carry-over from other donors' samples. CDR3 residues: CASEGGGAEETQYF. For the CDR3, the DNA is TGTGCCTCTGAGGGAGGCGGGGCGGAAGAGACCCAGTACTTC.